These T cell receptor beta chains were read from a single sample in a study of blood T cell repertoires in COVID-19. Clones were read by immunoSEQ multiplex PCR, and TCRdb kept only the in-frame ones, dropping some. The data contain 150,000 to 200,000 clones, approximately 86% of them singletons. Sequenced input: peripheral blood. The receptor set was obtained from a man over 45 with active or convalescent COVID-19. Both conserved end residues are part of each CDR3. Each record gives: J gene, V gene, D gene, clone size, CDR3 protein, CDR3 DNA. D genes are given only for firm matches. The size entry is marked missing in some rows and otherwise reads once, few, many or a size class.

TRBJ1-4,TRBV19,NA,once,CASSIRQGLNEKLFF,TGTGCCAGTAGTATCCGGCAGGGCCTTAATGAAAAACTGTTTTTT
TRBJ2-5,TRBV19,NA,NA,CASSRGVGGRQETQYF,TGTGCCAGTAGCCGTGGGGTGGGCGGGCGCCAAGAGACCCAGTACTTC
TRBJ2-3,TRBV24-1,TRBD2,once,CATSDPEREVADTQYF,TGTGCCACCAGTGATCCGGAGCGGGAGGTGGCAGATACGCAGTATTTT
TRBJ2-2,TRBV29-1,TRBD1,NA,CSVRTGGTGELFF,TGCAGCGTTAGGACAGGGGGCACCGGGGAGCTGTTTTTT
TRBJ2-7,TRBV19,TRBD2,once,CASRLSAGSSYEQYF,TGTGCCAGTAGGCTATCAGCGGGGAGCTCCTACGAGCAGTACTTC
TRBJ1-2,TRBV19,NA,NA,CASSIRDTANYGYTF,TGTGCCAGTAGTATCCGGGACACTGCTAACTATGGCTACACCTTC
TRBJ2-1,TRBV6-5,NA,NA,CASSYSNGGEQFF,TGTGCCAGCAGTTACTCGAACGGAGGGGAGCAGTTCTTC
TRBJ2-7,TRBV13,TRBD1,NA,CASSRTWGGQGLYEQYF,TGTGCCAGCAGCCGAACCTGGGGGGGACAGGGCCTCTACGAGCAGTACTTC
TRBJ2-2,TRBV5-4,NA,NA,CASSPGQLNTGELFF,TGTGCCAGCAGCCCCGGACAACTGAACACCGGGGAGCTGTTTTTT
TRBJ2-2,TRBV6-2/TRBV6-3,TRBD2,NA,CASSYPVLAGAGELFF,TGTGCCAGCAGTTACCCTGTACTAGCGGGAGCCGGGGAGCTGTTTTTT
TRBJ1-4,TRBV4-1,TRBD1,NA,CASSRGTGGEKLFF,TGCGCCAGCAGCCGCGGGACAGGGGGCGAAAAACTGTTTTTT
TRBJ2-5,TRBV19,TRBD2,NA,CATRTSGRGETQYF,TGTGCCACTCGGACTAGCGGGAGGGGAGAGACCCAGTACTTC
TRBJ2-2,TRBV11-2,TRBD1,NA,CASSLFGTGSLNTGELFF,TGTGCCAGCAGCTTATTTGGGACAGGGTCGTTGAACACCGGGGAGCTGTTTTTT
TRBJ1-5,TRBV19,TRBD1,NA,CASREIYRGRGNQPQHF,TGTGCCAGTAGGGAGATCTACAGGGGGCGCGGCAATCAGCCCCAGCATTTT
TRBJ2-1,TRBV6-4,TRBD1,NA,CASSDHGTGGMNEQFF,TGTGCCAGCAGTGATCATGGGACAGGGGGTATGAATGAGCAGTTCTTC
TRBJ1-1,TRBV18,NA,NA,CASSPRGGTSTEAFF,TGTGCCAGCTCACCACGTGGGGGGACGAGCACTGAAGCTTTCTTT
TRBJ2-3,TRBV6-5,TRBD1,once,CASRTGTGFGDTQYF,TGTGCCAGCAGAACCGGGACAGGGTTTGGAGATACGCAGTATTTT
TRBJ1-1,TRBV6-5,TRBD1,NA,CASRWTGEAFF,TGTGCCAGCAGATGGACAGGGGAAGCTTTCTTT
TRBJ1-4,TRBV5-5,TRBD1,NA,CASSSRTGQTEKLFF,TGTGCCAGCAGCTCCCGGACAGGCCAAACCGAAAAACTGTTTTTT
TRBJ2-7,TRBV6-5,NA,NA,CASNLPGGHSYEQYF,TGTGCCAGCAATCTCCCGGGGGGCCACTCCTACGAGCAGTACTTC
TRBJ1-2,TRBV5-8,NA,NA,CASSPGTAHYGYTF,TGTGCCAGCAGCCCTGGGACTGCACACTATGGCTACACCTTC
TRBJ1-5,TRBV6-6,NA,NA,CASSYITGIGQPQHF,TGTGCCAGCAGTTACATCACAGGTATAGGCCAGCCCCAGCATTTT
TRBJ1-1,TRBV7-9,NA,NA,CASSDYSVEAFF,TGTGCCAGCAGCGACTACAGCGTTGAAGCTTTCTTT
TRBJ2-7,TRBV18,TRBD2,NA,CASWSGTRNYEQYF,TGTGCCAGCTGGTCCGGGACTAGGAACTACGAGCAGTACTTC
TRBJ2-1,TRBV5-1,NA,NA,CASSLGPRGVGVEQFF,TGCGCCAGCAGCTTGGGCCCCCGCGGGGTCGGGGTTGAGCAGTTCTTC
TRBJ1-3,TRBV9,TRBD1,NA,CASSPGDRGPGNTIYF,TGTGCCAGCAGCCCTGGAGACAGGGGGCCTGGAAACACCATATATTTT
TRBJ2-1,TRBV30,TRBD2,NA,CAWSVGNLAGDNEQFF,TGTGCCTGGAGTGTAGGGAACCTAGCGGGAGACAATGAGCAGTTCTTC
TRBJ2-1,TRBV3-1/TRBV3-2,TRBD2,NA,CASSQDMASGSDEQFF,TGTGCCAGCAGCCAAGATATGGCTAGCGGGAGCGATGAGCAGTTCTTC
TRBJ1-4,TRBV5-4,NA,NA,CASSLGQGYEKLFF,TGTGCCAGCAGCTTGGGGCAGGGTTATGAAAAACTGTTTTTT
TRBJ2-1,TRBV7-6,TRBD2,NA,CASSLASPTSGRPQFF,TGTGCCAGCAGCTTAGCTTCCCCCACTAGCGGGAGACCTCAGTTCTTC
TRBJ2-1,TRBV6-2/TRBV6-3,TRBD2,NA,CASSSRGAQVF,TGTGCCAGCAGTTCGCGGGGGGCCCAAGTCTTC
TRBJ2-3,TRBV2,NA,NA,CASRQTSTDTQYF,TGTGCCAGCAGGCAGACTAGCACAGATACGCAGTATTTT
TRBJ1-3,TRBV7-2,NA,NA,CASTAQSSGNTIYF,TGTGCCAGCACGGCACAGAGCTCTGGAAACACCATATATTTT
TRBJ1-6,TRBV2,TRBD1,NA,CASRGQEDSPLHF,TGTGCCAGCAGGGGACAGGAAGATTCACCCCTCCACTTT
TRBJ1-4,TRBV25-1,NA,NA,CASSPLQVTNEKLFF,TGTGCCAGCAGCCCTTTGCAGGTGACTAATGAAAAACTGTTTTTT
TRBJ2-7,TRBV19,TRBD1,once,CASKTGPHDYEQYF,TGTGCCAGTAAGACAGGGCCCCACGACTACGAGCAGTACTTC
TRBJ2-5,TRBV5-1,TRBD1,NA,CASSKGQGRSRETQYF,TGCGCCAGCAGTAAGGGACAGGGGAGGTCTCGAGAGACCCAGTACTTC
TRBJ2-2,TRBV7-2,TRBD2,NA,CASSLEAGGPNTGELFF,TGTGCCAGCAGCTTAGAGGCGGGGGGCCCAAACACCGGGGAGCTGTTTTTT
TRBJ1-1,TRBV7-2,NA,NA,CASSWGHQNTEAFF,TGTGCCAGCAGCTGGGGACACCAGAACACTGAAGCTTTCTTT
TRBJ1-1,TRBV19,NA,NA,CASSDLGGLNTEAFF,TGTGCCAGTAGTGATTTGGGGGGGTTGAACACTGAAGCTTTCTTT
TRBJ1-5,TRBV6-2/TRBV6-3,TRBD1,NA,CAGSATGDNQPQHF,TGTGCCGGCAGCGCAACAGGGGATAATCAGCCCCAGCATTTT
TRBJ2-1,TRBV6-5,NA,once,CASSYSQGRGNEQFF,TGTGCCAGCAGTTACAGTCAGGGGCGAGGCAATGAGCAGTTCTTC